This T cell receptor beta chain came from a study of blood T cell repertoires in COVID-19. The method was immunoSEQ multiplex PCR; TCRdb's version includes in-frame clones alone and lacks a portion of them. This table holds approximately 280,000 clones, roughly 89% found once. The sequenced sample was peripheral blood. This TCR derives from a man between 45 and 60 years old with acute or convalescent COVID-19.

The CDR3 loop reads CASSLGDRGLGETQYF. CDR3 bases: TGTGCCAGCAGCTTGGGGGACAGGGGGCTCGGAGAGACCCAGTACTTC. The gene calls are TRBV5-4 and TRBJ2-5; 12 bases are a match to TRBD1. Germline CDR1 is SGHNT and CDR2 is YYREEE (reference sequence). The CDR3 is 16 residues long. V trimming: 0 bases; J trimming: 4 bases; junction bases outside the gene matches: 4.